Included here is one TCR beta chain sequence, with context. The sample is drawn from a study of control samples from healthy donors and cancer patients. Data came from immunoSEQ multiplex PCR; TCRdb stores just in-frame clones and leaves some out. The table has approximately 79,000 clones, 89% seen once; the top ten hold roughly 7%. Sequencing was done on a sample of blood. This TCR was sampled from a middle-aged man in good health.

As DNA, the CDR3 is TGTGCCAGCAGTGGGCAGGGGGTGGGAAACACCATATATTTT. Translated: CASSGQGVGNTIYF. V and J are TRBV7-2 and TRBJ1-3; 7 bases are shared with TRBD1. The junction had 6 bases not matched to a gene; V was cut back by 6 bases and J by 4 bases. Germline V lookup: CDR1 SGHTA, CDR2 FQGNSA. This CDR3 spans 14 amino acids. Filled out from reference TRBV7-2 and TRBJ1-3, the complete variable domain reads GAGVSQSPSNKVTEKGKDVELRCDPISGHTALYWYRQSLGQGLEFLIYFQGNSAPDKSGLPSDRFSAERTGGSVSTLTIQRTQQEDSAVYLCASSGQGVGNTIYFGEGSWLTVV.